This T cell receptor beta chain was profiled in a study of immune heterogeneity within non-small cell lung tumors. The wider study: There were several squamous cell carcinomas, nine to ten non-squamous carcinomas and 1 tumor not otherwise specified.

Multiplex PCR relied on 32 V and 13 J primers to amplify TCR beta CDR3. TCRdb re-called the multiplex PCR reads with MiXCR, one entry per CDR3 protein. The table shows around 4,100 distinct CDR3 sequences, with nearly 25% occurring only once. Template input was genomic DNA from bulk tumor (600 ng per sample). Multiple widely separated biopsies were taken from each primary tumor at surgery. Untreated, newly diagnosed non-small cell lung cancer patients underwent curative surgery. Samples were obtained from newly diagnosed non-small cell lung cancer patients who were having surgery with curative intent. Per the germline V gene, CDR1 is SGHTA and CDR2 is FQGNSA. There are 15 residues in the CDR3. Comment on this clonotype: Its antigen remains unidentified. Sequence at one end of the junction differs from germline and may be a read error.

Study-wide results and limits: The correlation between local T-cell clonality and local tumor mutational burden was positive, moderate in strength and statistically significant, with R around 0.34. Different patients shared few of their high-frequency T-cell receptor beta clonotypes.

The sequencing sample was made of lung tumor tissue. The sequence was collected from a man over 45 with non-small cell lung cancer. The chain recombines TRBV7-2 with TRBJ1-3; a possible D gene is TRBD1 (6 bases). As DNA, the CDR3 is TGTGCCAGCAGCTTAGGAGGGGGGCGCGGAAACACCATATCCTTT. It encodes CASSLGGGRGNTISF.